Listed below are T cell receptor beta chains from one sample, sequenced in a study of cytotoxic CD8 clonotypes in ibrutinib-treated CLL. The table came from immunoSEQ multiplex PCR; TCRdb's copy has only in-frame clones and leaves some out. The sample records fewer than 30,000 clones, roughly 70% being singletons. Here the sequenced sample was PBMCs, taken after 24 months of ibrutinib treatment. Receptors originate from a human donor with chronic lymphocytic leukemia. Each CDR3 is given with its conserved first and last residue. The order of the fields is V gene, J gene, clone size, D gene, CDR3 protein, CDR3 DNA. D genes are given only for firm matches. The size field is filled for only some rows; it gives once, few, many or a size class.

TRBV10-3,TRBJ2-4,few,.,CAISESVPGLLAKNIQYF,TGTGCCATCAGTGAGTCAGTCCCAGGCCTACTAGCCAAAAACATTCAGTACTTC
TRBV19,TRBJ1-1,.,.,CASSIGKGGFTEAFF,TGTGCCAGTAGTATAGGCAAGGGTGGGTTCACTGAAGCTTTCTTT
TRBV7-9,TRBJ2-3,.,.,CASSLLAGFTDTQYF,TGTGCCAGCAGCTTGCTGGCGGGGTTCACAGATACGCAGTATTTT
TRBV29-1,TRBJ1-2,few,TRBD1,CSVAGTVNTNYGYTF,TGCAGCGTTGCCGGGACAGTAAATACTAACTATGGCTACACCTTC
TRBV19,TRBJ1-5,.,TRBD1,CASSIGQGSNQPQHF,TGTGCCAGTAGTATTGGACAGGGTAGCAATCAGCCCCAGCATTTT
TRBV7-8,TRBJ2-7,.,TRBD2,CASSLVRGGAYEQYF,TGTGCCAGCAGCTTAGTTCGCGGGGGGGCCTACGAGCAGTACTTC
TRBV4-2,TRBJ2-5,.,.,CASSQDGSFQETQYF,TGTGCCAGCAGCCAAGATGGGAGCTTCCAAGAGACCCAGTACTTC
TRBV11-3,TRBJ2-1,few,TRBD1,CASSSGTGYNEQFF,TGTGCCAGCAGCTCCGGGACAGGGTACAATGAGCAGTTCTTC
TRBV4-1,TRBJ1-2,.,.,CASSQAAAQGGGYGYTF,TGCGCCAGCAGCCAAGCGGCTGCCCAGGGTGGGGGCTATGGCTACACCTTC
TRBV14,TRBJ1-2,.,.,CASSRGRGGIDGYTF,TGTGCCAGCAGCCGAGGTCGCGGGGGTATCGATGGCTACACCTTC
TRBV29-1,TRBJ1-4,.,TRBD1,CSVGRGSTNEKLFF,TGCAGCGTGGGCAGGGGGTCAACTAATGAAAAACTGTTTTTT
TRBV18,TRBJ2-6,.,.,CASSIQQDSRANVLTF,TGTGCCAGCTCAATACAGCAGGACAGTCGGGCCAACGTCCTGACTTTC
TRBV5-4,TRBJ2-7,.,.,CASSSPGTPPYEQYF,TGTGCCAGCAGCTCACCCGGGACTCCACCCTACGAGCAGTACTTC
TRBV5-5,TRBJ1-1,.,.,CASSLESGGTEAFF,TGTGCCAGCAGCTTGGAGTCCGGGGGCACTGAAGCTTTCTTT
TRBV19,TRBJ2-6,.,.,CATQVANSGANVLTF,TGTGCCACCCAGGTGGCCAACTCTGGGGCCAACGTCCTGACTTTC
TRBV12-5,TRBJ1-1,.,TRBD1,CASAMTGVTEAFF,TGTGCTAGTGCCATGACAGGGGTCACTGAAGCTTTCTTT
TRBV6-1,TRBJ2-1,.,TRBD1,CASSEWAGGSDEQFF,TGTGCCAGCAGTGAATGGGCAGGGGGTAGCGATGAGCAGTTCTTC
TRBV5-8,TRBJ1-6,few,.,CASSSGFWGNSPLHF,TGTGCCAGCAGCTCGGGATTCTGGGGTAATTCACCCCTCCACTTT
TRBV4-2,TRBJ1-5,once,TRBD1,CASSAMPGQGDQPQHF,TGTGCCAGCAGCGCGATGCCGGGACAGGGGGATCAGCCCCAGCATTTT
TRBV9,TRBJ2-1,.,TRBD2,CASSVGLAGGNNEQFF,TGTGCCAGCAGCGTAGGGCTAGCGGGGGGGAACAATGAGCAGTTCTTC
TRBV10-3,TRBJ1-1,.,.,CAIRHRENTEAFF,TGTGCCATCAGACACAGAGAGAACACTGAAGCTTTCTTT
TRBV11-2,TRBJ1-4,medium-sized,.,CASSSTGLATNEKLFF,TGTGCCAGCAGCTCTACAGGGCTTGCAACTAATGAAAAACTGTTTTTT
TRBV5-4,TRBJ2-1,.,.,CASRGGFVNNEQFF,TGTGCCAGCAGGGGAGGTTTCGTTAACAATGAGCAGTTCTTC
TRBV18,TRBJ2-5,few,.,CASSPSAAQQETQYF,TGTGCCAGCTCACCAAGTGCGGCCCAGCAAGAGACCCAGTACTTC
TRBV7-8,TRBJ2-3,.,.,CASSLARSPTDTQYF,TGTGCCAGCAGCTTAGCCCGGTCCCCCACAGATACGCAGTATTTT
TRBV4-1,TRBJ1-4,.,.,CASSQDGLGLSLFF,TGCGCCAGCAGCCAAGATGGGTTAGGGCTCTCACTGTTTTTT
TRBV19,TRBJ2-1,once,.,CASSSPRDITNNEQFF,TGTGCCAGTAGTAGCCCCCGGGACATCACCAACAATGAGCAGTTCTTC
TRBV6-5,TRBJ1-3,.,.,CASSYSGVETIYF,TGTGCCAGCAGTTACTCCGGGGTCGAGACCATATATTTT
TRBV11-1,TRBJ1-1,few,.,CASSFIGRGDTEAFF,TGTGCCAGCAGCTTTATCGGCAGGGGAGACACTGAAGCTTTCTTT
TRBV18,TRBJ2-7,few,TRBD2,CASSPMTGGGEQYF,TGTGCCAGCTCCCCAATGACAGGCGGGGGGGAGCAGTACTTC
TRBV7-9,TRBJ2-1,few,.,CASSLGGSYNEQFF,TGTGCCAGCAGCTTGGGGGGCTCCTACAATGAGCAGTTCTTC
TRBV11-2,TRBJ1-4,.,.,CASSLGGLEKLFF,TGTGCCAGCAGCTTAGGAGGGTTGGAAAAACTGTTTTTT
TRBV5-5,TRBJ1-1,few,TRBD1,CASSRPTGGRIITTEAFF,TGTGCCAGCAGCCGTCCTACAGGGGGCCGAATTATAACTACTGAAGCTTTCTTT
TRBV5-1,TRBJ2-5,.,.,CASSSTRAGQETQYF,TGCGCCAGCAGTTCCACCAGGGCCGGGCAAGAGACCCAGTACTTC
TRBV5-6,TRBJ1-6,.,.,CASSTPGVHNSPLHF,TGTGCCAGCAGCACACCGGGGGTTCATAATTCACCCCTCCACTTT
TRBV15,TRBJ1-3,.,.,CATSRDRQGSAGNTIYF,TGTGCCACCAGCAGAGATAGGCAGGGGTCGGCCGGAAACACCATATATTTT
TRBV4-2,TRBJ1-2,few,TRBD1,CASSQGPGGDYGYTF,TGTGCCAGCAGCCAAGGCCCAGGGGGAGACTATGGCTACACCTTC
TRBV5-6,TRBJ1-1,few,.,CASSLVSTEAFF,TGTGCCAGCAGCTTAGTGAGTACTGAAGCTTTCTTT
TRBV5-1,TRBJ2-5,.,TRBD1,CASSSGQGARGETQYF,TGCGCCAGCAGCTCGGGACAGGGGGCGCGAGGAGAGACCCAGTACTTC
TRBV7-2,TRBJ1-6,.,.,CASSSYNSPLHF,TGTGCCAGCAGCTCCTATAATTCACCCCTCCACTTT
TRBV7-9,TRBJ2-7,.,TRBD2,CASSLASTSGFYEQYF,TGTGCCAGCAGCTTAGCCAGTACTAGCGGTTTCTACGAGCAGTACTTC
TRBV5-4,TRBJ2-7,.,TRBD1,CASSLPGQGAHYEQYF,TGTGCCAGCAGCTTACCGGGACAGGGGGCGCACTACGAGCAGTACTTC
TRBV5-4,TRBJ2-7,.,.,CASSLAGTEAYEQYF,TGTGCCAGCAGCTTGGCCGGGACGGAAGCCTACGAGCAGTACTTC
TRBV18,TRBJ2-1,.,TRBD2,CASSPLPGLGRNEQFF,TGTGCCAGCTCACCACTTCCGGGACTAGGTCGTAATGAGCAGTTCTTC